A few counts support the clone carrying this T cell receptor (beta chain). This sample stems from a study of blood T cells in healthy people across ages. Study information: About one barcoded beta molecule per two T cells was captured by template switching.

This CDR3 contains 17 residues. Germline values: CDR1 LNHNV, CDR2 YYDKDF (reference sequence). V was pared by 0 bases and J by 4 bases, with 16 bases between. The use of a sample-barcoded 5' primer and a J-beta primer mix characterized a second PCR of roughly 6 to 12 cycles. TCRdb processed the 5' RACE reads anew with MiXCR; each CDR3 protein has one entry. The repertoire holds roughly 1.7 million distinct CDR3 sequences, about 35% seen once, with around 10% in the top ten. Sample donors were healthy Caucasian individuals that came from Russia, aged about 6 to 100. No fewer than 7 million PBMCs went into each sample. Total RNA, at least 6 micrograms per sample, was extracted from PBMCs.

J is TRBJ2-1 and V is TRBV15, with D possibly matching TRBD2 (6 bases). The sample consisted of blood. The receptor was isolated from a woman between 25 and 40 years old in good health. For the CDR3, the DNA is TGTGCCACCAGCAGAGAGAGTGTGGGGGGACCTTACAATGAGCAGTTCTTC. It codes for CATSRESVGGPYNEQFF. Supplemented by reference TRBV15 and TRBJ2-1, the full variable domain reads DAMVIQNPRYQVTQFGKPVTLSCSQTLNHNVMYWYQQKSSQAPKLLFHYYDKDFNNEADTPDNFQSRRPNTSFCFLDIRSPGLGDTAMYLCATSRESVGGPYNEQFFGPGTRLTVL.